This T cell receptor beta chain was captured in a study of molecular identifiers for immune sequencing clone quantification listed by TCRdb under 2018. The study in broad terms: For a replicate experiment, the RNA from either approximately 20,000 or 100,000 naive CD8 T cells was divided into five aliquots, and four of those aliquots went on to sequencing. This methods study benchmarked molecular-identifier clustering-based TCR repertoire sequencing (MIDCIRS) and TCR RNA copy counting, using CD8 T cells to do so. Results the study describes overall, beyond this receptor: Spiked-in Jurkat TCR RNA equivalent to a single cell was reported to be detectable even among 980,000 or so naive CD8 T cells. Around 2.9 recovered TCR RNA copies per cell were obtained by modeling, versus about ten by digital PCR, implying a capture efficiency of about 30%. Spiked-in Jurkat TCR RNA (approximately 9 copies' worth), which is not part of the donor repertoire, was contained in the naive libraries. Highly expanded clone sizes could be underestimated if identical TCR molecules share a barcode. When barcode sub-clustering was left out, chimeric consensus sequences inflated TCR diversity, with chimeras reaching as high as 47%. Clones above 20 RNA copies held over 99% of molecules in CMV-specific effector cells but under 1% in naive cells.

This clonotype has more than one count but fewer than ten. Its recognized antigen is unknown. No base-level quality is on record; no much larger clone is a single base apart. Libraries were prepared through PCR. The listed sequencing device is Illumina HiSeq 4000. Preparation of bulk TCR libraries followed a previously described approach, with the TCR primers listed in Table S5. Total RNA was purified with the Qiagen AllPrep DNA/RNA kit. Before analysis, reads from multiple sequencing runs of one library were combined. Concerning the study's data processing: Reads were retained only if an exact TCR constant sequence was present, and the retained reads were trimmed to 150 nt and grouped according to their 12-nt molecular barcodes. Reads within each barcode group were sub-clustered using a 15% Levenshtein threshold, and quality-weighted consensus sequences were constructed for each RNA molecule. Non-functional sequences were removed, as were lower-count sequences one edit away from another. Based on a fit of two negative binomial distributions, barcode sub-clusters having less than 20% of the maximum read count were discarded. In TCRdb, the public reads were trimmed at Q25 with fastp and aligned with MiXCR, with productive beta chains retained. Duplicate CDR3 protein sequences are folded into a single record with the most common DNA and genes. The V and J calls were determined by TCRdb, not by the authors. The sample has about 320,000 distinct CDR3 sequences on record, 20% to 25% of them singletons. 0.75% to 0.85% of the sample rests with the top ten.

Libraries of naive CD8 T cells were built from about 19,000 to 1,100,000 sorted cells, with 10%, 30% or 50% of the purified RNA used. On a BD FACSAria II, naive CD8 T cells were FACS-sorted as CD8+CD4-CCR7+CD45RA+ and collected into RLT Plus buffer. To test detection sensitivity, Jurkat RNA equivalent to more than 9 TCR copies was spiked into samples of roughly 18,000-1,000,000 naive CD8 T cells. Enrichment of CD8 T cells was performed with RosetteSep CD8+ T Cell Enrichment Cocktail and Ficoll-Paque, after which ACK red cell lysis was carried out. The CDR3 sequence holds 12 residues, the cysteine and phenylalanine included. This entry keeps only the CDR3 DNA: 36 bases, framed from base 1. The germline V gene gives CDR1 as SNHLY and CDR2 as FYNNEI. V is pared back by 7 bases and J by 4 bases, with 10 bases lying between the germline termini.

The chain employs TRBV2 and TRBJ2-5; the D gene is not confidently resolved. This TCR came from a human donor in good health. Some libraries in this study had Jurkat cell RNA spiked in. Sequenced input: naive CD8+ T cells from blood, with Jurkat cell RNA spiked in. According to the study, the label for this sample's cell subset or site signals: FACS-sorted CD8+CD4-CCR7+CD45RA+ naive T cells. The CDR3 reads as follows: CASINPVETQYF. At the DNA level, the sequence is TGTGCCAGCATCAATCCCGTAGAGACCCAGTACTTC.